These T cell receptor beta chains were read from a single sample in a study of blood T cell repertoires in COVID-19. Clones were sequenced by immunoSEQ multiplex PCR, and TCRdb holds only the in-frame ones, with some missing. The sample consists of fewer than 500,000 clones, approximately 92% of them appearing once. Sequencing input: PBMCs or T cells enriched from blood (not recorded which). The receptors stem from a man aged 25-40 years who had recovered from COVID-19. CDR3s include the opening cysteine and the closing phenylalanine or tryptophan. Each record gives: CDR3 DNA, CDR3 protein, V gene, D gene, J gene, clone size. A D gene is named only where the DNA matches it firmly. Rows may omit the clone size; those that give it use once, few, many or a size class.

CDR3nt: TGTGCCAGCAGTCCCGGGACAGAAGCTAACTATGGCTACACCTTC
CDR3aa: CASSPGTEANYGYTF
v_gene: TRBV27
d_gene: TRBD1
j_gene: TRBJ1-2
abundance: -

CDR3nt: TGCAGCGCTCAGAGGTCCTGGGATCAGCCCCAGCATTTT
CDR3aa: CSAQRSWDQPQHF
v_gene: TRBV29-1
d_gene: -
j_gene: TRBJ1-5
abundance: -

CDR3nt: TGCAGCGTTTACCGACGGAGCTCCTACGAGCAGTACTTC
CDR3aa: CSVYRRSSYEQYF
v_gene: TRBV29-1
d_gene: -
j_gene: TRBJ2-7
abundance: -

CDR3nt: TGTGCCAGCAGCCTACTAGCGGCCTCCTACAATGAGCAGTTCTTC
CDR3aa: CASSLLAASYNEQFF
v_gene: TRBV14
d_gene: TRBD2
j_gene: TRBJ2-1
abundance: -

CDR3nt: TGTGCCATCAGTGGCGTTCAGGACAGCTCTGGAAACACCATATATTTT
CDR3aa: CAISGVQDSSGNTIYF
v_gene: TRBV10-3
d_gene: -
j_gene: TRBJ1-3
abundance: -

CDR3nt: TGTGCCAGCAGCTTGCAGGGTTCCTACGAGCAGTACTTC
CDR3aa: CASSLQGSYEQYF
v_gene: TRBV5-5
d_gene: -
j_gene: TRBJ2-7
abundance: -

CDR3nt: TGTGCCAGCAGCCCAACAGGGGCCGGCTACACCTTC
CDR3aa: CASSPTGAGYTF
v_gene: TRBV13
d_gene: TRBD1
j_gene: TRBJ1-2
abundance: few

CDR3nt: TGTGCCAGCAGTTACTCGAGTTTAGGACCGGGAGTCCAGTACTTC
CDR3aa: CASSYSSLGPGVQYF
v_gene: TRBV6-5
d_gene: -
j_gene: TRBJ2-5
abundance: -

CDR3nt: TGTGCCAGCAGCCATCCCTGGAGACTAGCGGGAAGCACAGATACGCAGTATTTT
CDR3aa: CASSHPWRLAGSTDTQYF
v_gene: TRBV4-2
d_gene: TRBD2
j_gene: TRBJ2-3
abundance: -

CDR3nt: TGTGCCAGTACCCCGGGACAGAATAATTCACCCCTCCACTTT
CDR3aa: CASTPGQNNSPLHF
v_gene: TRBV19
d_gene: TRBD1
j_gene: TRBJ1-6
abundance: once

CDR3nt: TGTGCCAGCAGCTCCCCGGGATTCCTTAGCACAGATACGCAGTATTTT
CDR3aa: CASSSPGFLSTDTQYF
v_gene: TRBV5-6
d_gene: -
j_gene: TRBJ2-3
abundance: -

CDR3nt: TGCGCCAGCAGCTCCACTGGGACTAGCGGGAGGGCCGGTGAGCAGTTCTTC
CDR3aa: CASSSTGTSGRAGEQFF
v_gene: TRBV5-1
d_gene: TRBD2
j_gene: TRBJ2-1
abundance: -

CDR3nt: TGTGCCAGCAGCCGCAGGACAGGGCGCGATGGCTACACCTTC
CDR3aa: CASSRRTGRDGYTF
v_gene: TRBV2
d_gene: TRBD1
j_gene: TRBJ1-2
abundance: -

CDR3nt: TGTGCCAGCAGTGAACTAGCGGGACGTGGGCAGTTCTTC
CDR3aa: CASSELAGRGQFF
v_gene: TRBV6-4
d_gene: TRBD2
j_gene: TRBJ2-1
abundance: -

CDR3nt: TGCAGCGGGGCGGACAGGGGGTACGAGCAGTACTTC
CDR3aa: CSGADRGYEQYF
v_gene: TRBV29-1
d_gene: TRBD1
j_gene: TRBJ2-7
abundance: -

CDR3nt: TGTGCCAGCAGTCCAGGGGTCACTGAAGCTTTCTTT
CDR3aa: CASSPGVTEAFF
v_gene: TRBV11-1
d_gene: -
j_gene: TRBJ1-1
abundance: -

CDR3nt: TGTGCCAGCAGTTTTTCCGGGACAGGGGGCTGGGATGAGCAGTTCTTC
CDR3aa: CASSFSGTGGWDEQFF
v_gene: TRBV28
d_gene: TRBD1
j_gene: TRBJ2-1
abundance: once

CDR3nt: TGTGCCAGCAGACCGGGTCTCGAAACTGGAAACACCATATATTTT
CDR3aa: CASRPGLETGNTIYF
v_gene: TRBV27
d_gene: -
j_gene: TRBJ1-3
abundance: -

CDR3nt: TGTGCCAGCTTGAACCCCGCGGGGCAGCCCCAGCATTTT
CDR3aa: CASLNPAGQPQHF
v_gene: TRBV6-5
d_gene: -
j_gene: TRBJ1-5
abundance: -

CDR3nt: TGTGCCAGCAGCACATGGACTAGCGGGAGCAATGAGCAGTTCTTC
CDR3aa: CASSTWTSGSNEQFF
v_gene: TRBV11-2
d_gene: TRBD2
j_gene: TRBJ2-1
abundance: -

CDR3nt: TGTGCCAGTAGTATTTACAGGGGCCCGCTCGTAGAGACCCAGTACTTC
CDR3aa: CASSIYRGPLVETQYF
v_gene: TRBV19
d_gene: TRBD1
j_gene: TRBJ2-5
abundance: -

CDR3nt: TGTGCCAGCACGACTAGCGGGACCTGGTTGCTCACCGGGGAGCTGTTTTTT
CDR3aa: CASTTSGTWLLTGELFF
v_gene: TRBV3-1/TRBV3-2
d_gene: TRBD2
j_gene: TRBJ2-2
abundance: -

CDR3nt: TGTGCCAGCAGCTTAGCGACAGGGAGCTCTGGAAACACCATATATTTT
CDR3aa: CASSLATGSSGNTIYF
v_gene: TRBV7-9
d_gene: TRBD1
j_gene: TRBJ1-3
abundance: -

CDR3nt: TGTGCCAGTAGTCCACGGACTAGCAGTACCGGGGAGCTGTTTTTT
CDR3aa: CASSPRTSSTGELFF
v_gene: TRBV19
d_gene: TRBD2
j_gene: TRBJ2-2
abundance: -

CDR3nt: TGTGCCAGCAGCCGCCAACTAGCGGGAGCTGAGCAGTTCTTC
CDR3aa: CASSRQLAGAEQFF
v_gene: TRBV7-9
d_gene: TRBD2
j_gene: TRBJ2-1
abundance: -

CDR3nt: TGTGCCAGCAGCCCAGCCGGTCGTCTAGCGGGAGGGAACATTCAGTACTTC
CDR3aa: CASSPAGRLAGGNIQYF
v_gene: TRBV3-1/TRBV3-2
d_gene: TRBD2
j_gene: TRBJ2-4
abundance: -

CDR3nt: TGTGCCAGCAGTCCAGGGACTAGCGGGACCGGGGAGCTGTTTTTT
CDR3aa: CASSPGTSGTGELFF
v_gene: TRBV2
d_gene: TRBD2
j_gene: TRBJ2-2
abundance: -

CDR3nt: TGTGCCAGCAGTGAAAACATGATCACCGGGGAGCTGTTTTTT
CDR3aa: CASSENMITGELFF
v_gene: TRBV2
d_gene: -
j_gene: TRBJ2-2
abundance: -

CDR3nt: TGTGCCAGCAGCCCCGGGTTAAGCGGGAGGGCCATGAAGACCCAGTACTTC
CDR3aa: CASSPGLSGRAMKTQYF
v_gene: TRBV7-9
d_gene: TRBD2
j_gene: TRBJ2-5
abundance: -

CDR3nt: TGTGCCAGCAGGGGGACTAGCGGGGGGGCCCCAGATACGCAGTATTTT
CDR3aa: CASRGTSGGAPDTQYF
v_gene: TRBV2
d_gene: TRBD2
j_gene: TRBJ2-3
abundance: once

CDR3nt: TGTGCCAGCAGTTTAACATTTAAAGAGACCCAGTACTTC
CDR3aa: CASSLTFKETQYF
v_gene: TRBV28
d_gene: -
j_gene: TRBJ2-5
abundance: -

CDR3nt: TGTGCCAGCAGCTTAGGACAGGGGACCTACAATGAGCAGTTCTTC
CDR3aa: CASSLGQGTYNEQFF
v_gene: TRBV7-2
d_gene: TRBD1
j_gene: TRBJ2-1
abundance: once

CDR3nt: TGCAGCACAGGGACTAGCGGGAGCACAGATACGCAGTATTTT
CDR3aa: CSTGTSGSTDTQYF
v_gene: TRBV29-1
d_gene: TRBD2
j_gene: TRBJ2-3
abundance: -

CDR3nt: TGTGCCAGCAGCCAACTCCCTGGGGGACACCAATTTATCTTC
CDR3aa: CASSQLPGGHQFIF
v_gene: TRBV3-1/TRBV3-2
d_gene: -
j_gene: TRBJ2-7
abundance: -

CDR3nt: TGTGCCAGCAGCAAAAACGGGCCCGGAGGAGAAGATACGCAGTATTTT
CDR3aa: CASSKNGPGGEDTQYF
v_gene: TRBV7-8
d_gene: -
j_gene: TRBJ2-3
abundance: -

CDR3nt: TGTGCCAGCTCACCACTTCCCCAAGGCGGAAACATTCAGTACTTC
CDR3aa: CASSPLPQGGNIQYF
v_gene: TRBV18
d_gene: -
j_gene: TRBJ2-4
abundance: -

CDR3nt: TGTGCCGGCGCCCCGGGACTAGCATGGAATGAGCAGTTCTTC
CDR3aa: CAGAPGLAWNEQFF
v_gene: TRBV7-8
d_gene: TRBD2
j_gene: TRBJ2-1
abundance: -

CDR3nt: TGTGCCAGCAGCTTGAGTTTTCTCTCGAGACAGGAGAACACCGGGGAGCTGTTTTTT
CDR3aa: CASSLSFLSRQENTGELFF
v_gene: TRBV5-4
d_gene: -
j_gene: TRBJ2-2
abundance: -